The 15 T cell receptor beta chains below were found in one sample sequenced in a study of OX40 agonist ivuxolimab in advanced cancers. Clones were sequenced by immunoSEQ multiplex PCR, and TCRdb holds only the in-frame ones, with some missing. The sample has fewer than 40,000 clones, roughly 82% seen once. The sequences come from CD4+ or CD8+ T cells sorted from blood, collected in a trial of the OX40 agonist ivuxolimab. Source of these receptors: an adult with an advanced solid tumor such as melanoma, head and neck, liver or kidney cancer.

J is TRBJ2-1 and V is TRBV7-2, with D perhaps TRBD1 (6 bases). V was pared by 5 bases and J by 7 bases, with 12 bases between. Germline CDR1 is SGHTA and CDR2 is FQGNSA. This CDR3 is 13 amino acids long. Written as DNA, the CDR3 is TGTGCCAGCAGCCCCCGGACAGCTAATGAGCAGTTCTTC. Its protein product is CASSPRTANEQFF.

This chain uses TRBV5-1 with TRBJ2-1; weak D call: TRBD2 (6 bases). Germline CDR1 SGHRS, CDR2 YFSETQ. This CDR3 has 13 amino acids. Trimming took off 2 bases at V and 10 bases at J, with 13 bases between the two ends. CDR3 DNA: TGCGCCAGCAGCTTCCGGGAGAGAGGCGAGCAGTTCTTC. Protein product: CASSFRERGEQFF.

This clone was detected only once. The V gene is TRBV21-1, the J gene TRBJ2-5; TRBD2 is taken as the D call from the table, unchecked against the DNA. TRBV21-1 constitutes a pseudogene. The CDR3 has 16 amino acids. This chain's CDR3 is CASSARTGSTQETQYF. The CDR3 DNA follows: TGTGCCAGCAGCGCGCGGACCGGGAGCACCCAAGAGACCCAGTACTTC.

The CDR3 DNA reads TGTGCCAGCAGCTTAGTTTCGGCAGATACGCAGTATTTT. Amino acids: CASSLVSADTQYF. This chain links TRBV7-8 with TRBJ2-3; D is undetermined. V was pared by 1 base and J by 4 bases, with 6 bases between. CDR3 length: 13 amino acids. Germline V lookup: CDR1 SGHVS, CDR2 FQNEAQ.

V gene TRBV7-2 combines with J gene TRBJ2-3; D ambiguous. Germline V gives CDR1 SGHTA, CDR2 FQGNSA. The CDR3 covers 13 residues. V was clipped by 0 bases and J by 6 bases, with 7 bases between them. The CDR3 nucleotides are TGTGCCAGCAGCTTAGCGCTGGGGGATACGCAGTATTTT. It translates to CASSLALGDTQYF.

This rearrangement joins TRBV7-9 to TRBJ2-7; D remains unclear. The CDR3 totals 12 residues. Germline V gene lookup returns CDR1 SEHNR and CDR2 FQNEAQ (reference sequence). V was pared by 3 bases and J by 4 bases, with 7 bases between. Written as DNA, the CDR3 is TGTGCCAGCAGCTTGACGGGTTACGAGCAGTACTTC. Amino acid sequence: CASSLTGYEQYF. Based on the CDR3 plus reference TRBV7-9 and TRBJ2-7, the full variable domain is DTGVSQNPRHKITKRGQNVTFRCDPISEHNRLYWYRQTLGQGPEFLTYFQNEAQLEKSRLLSDRFSAERPKGSFSTLEIQRTEQGDSAMYLCASSLTGYEQYFGPGTRLTVT.

The V call is TRBV4-3, the J call TRBJ2-3; D is ambiguous. V was trimmed by 0 bases and J by 7 bases, leaving 8 bases between them. Per the germline V gene, CDR1 is LGHNA and CDR2 is YSLEER. The CDR3 length is 13 residues. The CDR3 bases are TGCGCCAGCAGCCAAGAGGCGTTCAATACGCAGTATTTT. Translation gives CASSQEAFNTQYF.

The chain couples TRBV6-1 to TRBJ1-2, with D perhaps TRBD1 (6 bases). CDR1 and CDR2 (germline): MNHNS, SASEGT. Trimming took off 5 bases at V and 7 bases at J, with 20 bases between the two ends. CDR3 length equals 15 residues. This CDR3 is CASSPTQKQGTGYTF. The DNA for the CDR3 is TGTGCCAGCAGTCCAACCCAGAAACAGGGAACTGGCTACACCTTC.

The chain uses TRBV19 and TRBJ2-1; the match to TRBD2 covers 10 bases. CDR3 length: 17 residues. Per germline, CDR1 LNHDA and CDR2 SQIVND (reference sequence). V was pared by 6 bases and J by 9 bases, with 17 bases of the junction left unmatched. For the CDR3, the DNA is TGTGCCAGTAGGACCGGGGGGACAAGCGGGAGGGCCGCTGAGCAGTTCTTC. Residues: CASRTGGTSGRAAEQFF. Filled out from reference TRBV19 and TRBJ2-1, the complete variable domain reads DGGITQSPKYLFRKEGQNVTLSCEQNLNHDAMYWYRQDPGQGLRLIYYSQIVNDFQKGDIAEGYSVSREKKESFPLTVTSAQKNPTAFYLCASRTGGTSGRAAEQFFGPGTRLTVL.

V is TRBV28 and J is TRBJ1-3, with no clear D. With 2 bases removed from V and 5 bases from J, the gap between germline ends came to 10 bases. The CDR3 covers 14 residues. CDR1 and CDR2 from the germline V gene are MDHEN and SYDVKM. This CDR3 reads CASSLPGVRNTIYF. The CDR3 DNA sequence: TGTGCCAGCAGTTTACCCGGGGTACGAAACACCATATATTTT.

This chain links TRBV6-1 with TRBJ2-7; D perhaps matches TRBD2 (5 bases). CDR3 size: 11 residues. CDR1 and CDR2 from the germline V gene are MNHNS and SASEGT. V was shortened by 6 bases and J by 7 bases, with 10 bases between the two germline ends. The CDR3 bases are TGTGCCAGCAGAGCCTCGGGGGAGCAGTACTTC. Residues: CASRASGEQYF.

This clone has only a few counts. DNA of the CDR3: TGCGCCAGCAGCCAAGGGAGCGGGATTAGGGCGAATGAGCAGTTCTTC. The encoded protein is CASSQGSGIRANEQFF. V usage is TRBV4-1 and J usage is TRBJ2-1, with TRBD2 matching over 7 bases. J was trimmed by 7 bases and V by 1 base; bases with no gene match: 10. The CDR3 totals 16 residues. Germline V gene data show CDR1 as MGHRA and CDR2 as YSYEKL.

This chain connects TRBV27 to TRBJ2-2, with 7 bases matching TRBD1. This CDR3 region has 16 residues. Germline V gives CDR1 MNHEY, CDR2 SMNVEV (reference sequence). V lost 5 bases and J lost 6; bases outside the gene matches: 12. In DNA form, the CDR3 reads TGTGCCAGCAGTCCCCGACAGGGTGTTTCACCCGGGGAGCTGTTTTTT. It specifies CASSPRQGVSPGELFF.

J is TRBJ1-2 and V is TRBV6-1; D remains unclear. Per the germline V gene, CDR1 is MNHNS and CDR2 is SASEGT. The CDR3 runs to 15 residues. V was trimmed by 3 bases and J by 5 bases, leaving 16 bases between them. DNA of the CDR3: TGTGCCAGCAGTGATTTCAGCTCCCTTTATTATGGCTACACCTTC. This gives the protein CASSDFSSLYYGYTF.

The chain is built from TRBV5-6 and TRBJ2-1, with a weak D call TRBD1 (5 bases). Trimming left V 4 bases short and J 10 bases short, with 12 bases between. The CDR3 is made up of 12 amino acids. Germline V CDR1 and CDR2: SGHDT, YYEEEE. The CDR3 bases are TGTGCCAGCAGCAGCCTAAGGGGAGAGCAGTTCTTC. It codes for CASSSLRGEQFF.